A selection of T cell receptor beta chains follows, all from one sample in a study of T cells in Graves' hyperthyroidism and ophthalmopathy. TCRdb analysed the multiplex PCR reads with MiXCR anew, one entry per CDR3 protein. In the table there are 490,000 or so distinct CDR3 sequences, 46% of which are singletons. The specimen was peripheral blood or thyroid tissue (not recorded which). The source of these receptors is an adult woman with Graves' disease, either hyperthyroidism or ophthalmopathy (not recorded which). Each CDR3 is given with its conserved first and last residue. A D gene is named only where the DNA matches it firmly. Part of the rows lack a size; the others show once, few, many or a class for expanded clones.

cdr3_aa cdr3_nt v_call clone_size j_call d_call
CASSVAVGEDTEAFF TGTGCCAGCAGTGTAGCAGTCGGGGAGGACACTGAAGCTTTCTTT TRBV9 many TRBJ1-1 .
CSARPTGEQPQYF TGCAGTGCTAGACCGACAGGGGAACAGCCCCAGTACTTC TRBV20-1 . TRBJ2-5 TRBD1
CASRPGWSPLHF TGTGCCAGCCGTCCGGGATGGTCACCCCTCCACTTT TRBV28 many TRBJ1-6 .
CASSLLGEGYEQYF TGTGCCAGCAGTTTATTGGGGGAGGGCTACGAGCAGTACTTC TRBV7-9 . TRBJ2-7 TRBD2
CASSLGLSATEAFF TGCGCCAGCAGCTTGGGTCTGTCGGCCACTGAAGCTTTCTTT TRBV5-1 many TRBJ1-1 .
CASSVAPLATQETQYF TGTGCCAGCAGCGTAGCCCCCCTAGCTACACAAGAGACCCAGTACTTC TRBV9 . TRBJ2-5 .
CSVEDSGTEPFF TGCAGCGTTGAAGATAGTGGCACTGAACCTTTCTTT TRBV29-1 . TRBJ1-1 .
CASSLERTVGRARESPLHF TGTGCCAGCAGCTTAGAAAGGACCGTCGGGAGAGCCAGGGAATCACCCCTCCACTTT TRBV7-2 . TRBJ1-6 .
CSAKGRIQGGQPQHF TGCAGTGCCAAAGGGCGGATTCAGGGAGGTCAGCCCCAGCATTTT TRBV20-1 . TRBJ1-5 .
CASSRNTIYF TGTGCCAGCAGTAGAAACACCATATATTTT TRBV28 few TRBJ1-3 .
CASNLGGSYEQYF TGTGCCAGCAACCTCGGGGGGAGCTACGAGCAGTACTTC TRBV2 many TRBJ2-7 TRBD2
CASRDTTGPLLPETQYF TGCGCCAGCAGGGACACGACAGGGCCCTTGCTGCCAGAGACCCAGTACTTC TRBV10-2 . TRBJ2-5 TRBD1
CASNQGVPRETQYF TGTGCCAGCAACCAGGGGGTACCTCGAGAGACCCAGTACTTC TRBV6-2/TRBV6-3 . TRBJ2-5 TRBD1
CASSVYGGWGQPQHF TGTGCCAGCAGTGTCTACGGGGGCTGGGGTCAGCCCCAGCATTTT TRBV28 . TRBJ1-5 .
CAWTPDRGPTIYF TGTGCCTGGACCCCGGACAGGGGCCCCACCATATATTTT TRBV30 few TRBJ1-3 TRBD1
CASNLDLNTEAFF TGTGCCAGCAACCTAGACCTAAACACTGAAGCTTTCTTT TRBV5-4 many TRBJ1-1 .
CATSRSGGASGANVLTF TGTGCCACCAGCAGATCAGGAGGAGCATCTGGGGCCAACGTCCTGACTTTC TRBV15 . TRBJ2-6 .
CASSEVLTGKYGYTF TGTGCCAGCAGTGAAGTCCTCACAGGGAAATATGGCTACACCTTC TRBV10-3 . TRBJ1-2 .
CASNEGQGGESSGELFF TGTGCCAGCAATGAGGGACAGGGGGGAGAATCGAGCGGGGAGCTGTTTTTT TRBV7-2 . TRBJ2-2 TRBD1
CASSLTRPNSGNTIYF TGTGCCAGCAGCTTAACCAGGCCGAACTCTGGAAACACCATATATTTT TRBV7-9 many TRBJ1-3 .